The clone carrying this T cell receptor (beta chain) came up a few times. TCRdb reanalysed the RT-PCR reads using MiXCR and keeps one entry per CDR3 protein. The sample comprises some 150,000 distinct CDR3 sequences, roughly 12% of which are singletons, and about 29% rests with the top ten. The data originate from a study of response to subunit inactivated influenza vaccine. Germline CDR1 SQVTM, CDR2 ANQGSEA. Trimming stripped 0 bases from V and 3 bases from J, with 16 bases between. The CDR3 is made up of 16 amino acids. These sequences were also reported in another study, on T cells expressing NK-cell markers. According to that study: 5'RACE template switching built TCR beta cDNA with unique molecular identifiers.

This receptor was obtained from a man in his fifties or sixties who received an inactivated influenza vaccine. The gene calls are TRBV29-1 and TRBJ2-3; D perhaps matches TRBD1 (5 bases). The sample in question was CD8+ T cells sorted from PBMCs, obtained approximately 13 days after vaccination. CDR3: CSVEDRSGFPTDTQYF. The CDR3 DNA is TGCAGCGTTGAAGATCGATCAGGGTTTCCTACAGATACGCAGTATTTT.